This T cell receptor beta chain was documented in a study of graft-versus-host responses after intestinal transplantation. Study background: Each recipient received anti-thymocyte globulin induction, then tacrolimus and steroids for approximately three years. Study observations and caveats: Graft-donor T cell macrochimerism coincided with high graft-versus-host to host-versus-graft clonal ratios in allografts. GvH clones were found in recipient marrow; some appeared first in ileum or blood.

Germline V lookup: CDR1 MNHEY, CDR2 SVGAGI. The CDR3 covers 13 residues. Clones were read by immunoSEQ multiplex PCR, and TCRdb kept only the in-frame ones, dropping some. The sample yields approximately 85,000 clones, around 93% seen once. Notes on this clone: The antigen is undetermined.

The chain carries TRBV6-5 and TRBJ2-5; D not resolved. Near its end, the DNA agrees better with TRBJ2-7, so the J call may be wrong. The TCR originated in a human donor who was the organ donor for an intestinal transplant. The sample in question was unstimulated CD8+ T cells sorted from spleen or lymph node cells, obtained before transplant. The CDR3 protein is CASNGASSYEQYF. CDR3 nucleotide sequence: TGTGCCAGCAATGGTGCGAGCTCCTACGAGCAGTACTTC.